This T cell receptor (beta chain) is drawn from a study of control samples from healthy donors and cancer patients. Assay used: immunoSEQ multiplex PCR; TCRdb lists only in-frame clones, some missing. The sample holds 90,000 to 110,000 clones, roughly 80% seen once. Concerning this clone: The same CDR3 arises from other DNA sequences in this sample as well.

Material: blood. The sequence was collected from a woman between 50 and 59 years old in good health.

CDR3 bases: TGTGCCAGCAGCCAACAGGGTTATGGCTACACCTTC. Translation: CASSQQGYGYTF. The chain joins TRBV11-2 to TRBJ1-2; a weak D match, TRBD1 (6 bases). V lost 5 bases and J lost 5, with 9 bases in between. The CDR3 covers 12 residues. Germline V gene data show CDR1 as SGHAT and CDR2 as FQNNGV.